The rows below give T cell receptor beta chains drawn from one sample of a study of blood T cell repertoires in COVID-19. This table comes from immunoSEQ multiplex PCR, and its TCRdb copy is limited to in-frame clones, with some not included. The sample contains roughly 340,000 clones, 88% of which appear only once. Sequencing was carried out using peripheral blood. These receptors all stem from a woman in her seventies with COVID-19, enrolled during active disease. CDR3s include the opening cysteine and the closing phenylalanine or tryptophan. The D gene is left open where the match is weak. Clone size is given for some rows only: seen once, a few or many times, or a class if the clone is expanded.

>-|TRBV11-2|TRBJ2-5|-
CASSPGETQYF
TGTGCCAGCAGTCCGGGGGAGACCCAGTACTTC
>-|TRBV6-5|TRBJ1-5|TRBD1
CASSWTGAGSNQPQHF
TGTGCCAGCAGTTGGACAGGGGCTGGAAGCAATCAGCCCCAGCATTTT
>-|TRBV9|TRBJ2-1|-
CASSVQASSYNEQFF
TGTGCCAGCAGCGTACAGGCGAGCTCCTACAATGAGCAGTTCTTC
>-|TRBV11-2|TRBJ2-5|TRBD1
CASSFEGARGETQYF
TGTGCCAGCAGCTTTGAGGGGGCCAGGGGAGAGACCCAGTACTTC
>-|TRBV2|TRBJ1-1|-
CASSDRRDGFTFF
TGTGCCAGCAGTGATAGGAGGGACGGCTTTACTTTCTTT
>once|TRBV14|TRBJ2-7|TRBD1
CASSRQGAYEQYF
TGTGCCAGCAGCCGACAGGGGGCCTACGAGCAGTACTTC
>-|TRBV27|TRBJ2-5|TRBD2
CASSLSSRASGEETQYF
TGTGCCAGCAGTTTATCCAGCCGGGCTAGCGGGGAAGAGACCCAGTACTTC
>-|TRBV28|TRBJ2-7|TRBD1
CASSSGTGVEQYF
TGTGCCAGCAGTTCGGGGACAGGGGTCGAGCAGTACTTC
>-|TRBV20-1|TRBJ2-7|TRBD1
CSASGTGGYEQYF
TGCAGTGCTAGTGGGACAGGGGGATACGAGCAGTACTTC
>-|TRBV10-3|TRBJ1-2|TRBD1
CAISDLRDRQLYGYTF
TGTGCCATCAGTGATTTGCGGGACAGGCAGTTGTATGGCTACACCTTC
>-|TRBV30|TRBJ1-1|-
CAWSVQGRVNTEAFF
TGTGCCTGGAGTGTACAGGGCAGAGTGAACACTGAAGCTTTCTTT
>-|TRBV11-2|TRBJ1-2|-
CASSALAGAYGYTF
TGTGCCAGCAGCGCCCTAGCAGGGGCCTATGGCTACACCTTC
>-|TRBV3-1/TRBV3-2|TRBJ1-6|-
CASSLIGGDSPLHF
TGTGCCAGCAGCCTCATAGGCGGAGATTCACCCCTCCACTTT
>-|TRBV2|TRBJ2-4|-
CASSDPHDPGYRIQYF
TGTGCCAGCAGTGACCCTCACGATCCAGGGTATCGCATTCAGTACTTC
>-|TRBV10-1|TRBJ2-2|-
CASSEGHLNTGELFF
TGCGCCAGCAGTGAGGGACACCTAAACACCGGGGAGCTGTTTTTT
>-|TRBV19|TRBJ1-6|TRBD1
CASSWTGDSPLHF
TGTGCCAGTAGTTGGACAGGGGATTCACCCCTCCACTTT
>once|TRBV30|TRBJ1-2|TRBD1
CAWSVGGGVSYTF
TGTGCCTGGAGTGTTGGAGGGGGCGTCTCCTACACCTTC
>-|TRBV10-3|TRBJ1-1|-
CAISENQGTGNTEAFF
TGTGCCATCAGTGAGAATCAGGGTACAGGGAACACTGAAGCTTTCTTT
>-|TRBV5-6|TRBJ2-3|-
CASSLLGAQGDTQYF
TGTGCCAGCAGCTTGTTGGGGGCTCAGGGAGATACGCAGTATTTT
>-|TRBV2|TRBJ1-5|TRBD1
CASSSRQGGQPQHF
TGTGCCAGCAGTTCCCGACAGGGGGGTCAGCCCCAGCATTTT
>-|TRBV19|TRBJ1-4|-
CASSIATGVEKLFF
TGTGCCAGTAGTATAGCGACTGGAGTTGAAAAACTGTTTTTT
>-|TRBV5-1|TRBJ1-1|TRBD1
CASSLVGTGGTEAFF
TGCGCCAGCAGCTTGGTGGGGACAGGAGGAACTGAAGCTTTCTTT
>-|TRBV30|TRBJ2-7|-
CAWSVRRGPYEQYF
TGTGCCTGGAGTGTAAGGCGGGGACCCTACGAGCAGTACTTC
>-|TRBV7-8|TRBJ2-1|-
CASSPVAGQGEQFF
TGTGCCAGCAGCCCCGTGGCCGGACAAGGAGAGCAGTTCTTC
>-|TRBV28|TRBJ2-3|-
CASIDLGDTQYF
TGTGCCAGCATCGATCTCGGGGATACGCAGTATTTT
>-|TRBV4-1|TRBJ1-5|TRBD1
CASSQEDRGDQPQHF
TGCGCCAGCAGCCAAGAGGACAGGGGGGATCAGCCCCAGCATTTT
>-|TRBV2|TRBJ2-3|-
CASSDRASTDTQYF
TGTGCCAGCAGTGACCGAGCTAGCACAGATACGCAGTATTTT
>once|TRBV10-3|TRBJ1-2|TRBD1
CAISVGQGALYGYTF
TGTGCCATCAGTGTGGGACAGGGGGCGCTCTATGGCTACACCTTC
>-|TRBV2|TRBJ1-2|-
CASSDWQNYGYTF
TGTGCCAGCAGTGATTGGCAGAACTATGGCTACACCTTC
>-|TRBV7-9|TRBJ2-5|-
CASSLNRAEETQYF
TGTGCCAGCAGTCTAAATCGAGCGGAAGAGACCCAGTACTTC
>-|TRBV3-1/TRBV3-2|TRBJ2-7|TRBD1
CASSPFRDRSYEQYF
TGTGCCAGCAGCCCCTTCCGGGACAGATCCTACGAGCAGTACTTC
>few|TRBV28|TRBJ1-1|TRBD1
CASSLAGGNTEAFF
TGTGCCAGCAGTTTAGCAGGGGGGAACACTGAAGCTTTCTTT
>-|TRBV3-1/TRBV3-2|TRBJ2-1|TRBD2
CASSQAGRGNEQFF
TGTGCCAGCAGCCAAGCGGGGCGGGGGAATGAGCAGTTCTTC
>-|TRBV6-5|TRBJ1-2|TRBD1
CASSQRQGSGYTF
TGTGCCAGCAGTCAGCGACAGGGCAGTGGCTACACCTTC
>-|TRBV30|TRBJ1-3|-
CAWIRRQGNTIYF
TGTGCCTGGATCCGTAGACAGGGAAACACCATATATTTT
>-|TRBV24-1|TRBJ2-5|-
CATSDGAGQETQYF
TGTGCCACCAGTGATGGGGCAGGGCAAGAGACCCAGTACTTC
>-|TRBV5-1|TRBJ1-5|-
CASSPDGPNQPQHF
TGCGCCAGCAGCCCGGATGGGCCCAATCAGCCCCAGCATTTT